The 27 T cell receptor beta chains presented below share a single source sample, sequenced in a study of Tregs in tolerant kidney transplant recipients (dated by TCRdb to the late 2010s). The receptor library was made with the immunoSEQ multiplex PCR assay. TCRdb took over this immuneACCESS table, retaining in-frame rearrangements with V and J assigned. Such tables are incomplete; in checked studies, under half of the missing clones stem from an unresolved V gene, and the remainder is unexplained. Present in this sample are about 110,000 clones, around 90% of which were seen just once. Just under 0.35% of the sample is in the top ten clones. What this sample's time point label stands for: blood sample drawn before combined kidney and bone marrow transplant. Sequences were derived from CD4+ T cells from blood, sampled before the transplant. The receptor set was obtained from a human donor who received a combined kidney and bone marrow transplant.

This chain connects TRBV19 to TRBJ1-2; possibly TRBD1 for D (5 bases). The CDR3 runs 17 residues. The V and J ends lost 1 base and 0 bases respectively, with 15 bases between them. The germline gives CDR1 LNHDA, CDR2 SQIVND (reference sequence). Written as DNA, the CDR3 is TGTGCCAGTAGTATAGGGGGCAACTCTCTCTCTAACTATGGCTACACCTTC. Amino acid sequence: CASSIGGNSLSNYGYTF.

About this clone: The same CDR3 can be traced to other DNA sequences in this sample. This chain connects TRBV5-1 to TRBJ2-3; 7 positions agree with TRBD2. Germline V CDR1 and CDR2: SGHRS, YFSETQ. V lost 0 bases, J lost 1 base, and 2 bases stayed unmatched. The CDR3 length is 15 residues. The DNA for the CDR3 is TGCGCCAGCAGCTTGGTCCTAGCGGGCACAGATACGCAGTATTTT. It translates to CASSLVLAGTDTQYF.

This chain connects TRBV28 to TRBJ2-1, with 8 bases matching TRBD1. The germline V gene encodes CDR1 MDHEN and CDR2 SYDVKM. The CDR3 runs 12 residues. V gave up 8 bases and J gave up 6 bases; unmatched junction bases: 3. CDR3 region: CASQGALNEQFF. The CDR3 nucleotides read TGTGCCAGCCAGGGGGCCCTCAATGAGCAGTTCTTC. Combining the CDR3 with reference TRBV28 and TRBJ2-1 gives the whole variable domain DVKVTQSSRYLVKRTGEKVFLECVQDMDHENMFWYRQDPGLGLRLIYFSYDVKMKEKGDIPEGYSVSREKKERFSLILESASTNQTSMYLCASQGALNEQFFGPGTRLTVL.

V and J are TRBV5-1 and TRBJ2-3; D may be TRBD1 (5 bases). The CDR3 spans 17 residues. Germline V gene sequence: CDR1 SGHRS, CDR2 YFSETQ. V lost 0 bases to trimming and J lost 2 bases, with 16 bases between them. CDR3 sequence (DNA): TGCGCCAGCAGCTTGGTGGTGGGGCAGGCCCCCACAGATACGCAGTATTTT. Translating gives CASSLVVGQAPTDTQYF.

Notes on this clone: This CDR3 is also generated by other DNA sequences in the sample. V gene TRBV4-1 combines with J gene TRBJ2-1, with D perhaps matching TRBD1 (5 bases). Trimming stripped 6 bases from V and 7 bases from J, with 16 bases between. The CDR3 has 14 amino acids. Germline V gives CDR1 MGHRA, CDR2 YSYEKL. The DNA for the CDR3 is TGCGCCAGCAGTCCAGGGTTGTTAGGTAATGAGCAGTTCTTC. Its translation is CASSPGLLGNEQFF.

This clone was detected once. The chain employs TRBV15 and TRBJ1-2; tentative D call: TRBD1 (6 bases). This CDR3 region has 16 residues. V lost 3 bases to trimming and J lost 5 bases, with 19 bases between them. The germline CDR1 and CDR2 sequences are LNHNV and YYDKDF (reference sequence). In nucleotides, the CDR3 is TGTGCCACCAGCAGGCATTTGACAGGTGTCTCATATGGCTACACCTTC. Residues: CATSRHLTGVSYGYTF.

The chain joins TRBV7-9 to TRBJ2-7; D ambiguous. Trimming left V 6 bases short and J 5 bases short, with 14 bases between. Germline lookup yields CDR1 SEHNR and CDR2 FQNEAQ (reference sequence). CDR3 size: 13 residues. CDR3 sequence: CASSYDLEDEQYF. The CDR3 DNA is TGTGCCAGCAGTTACGACCTAGAAGACGAGCAGTACTTC.

The genes are TRBV5-1 and TRBJ1-5; 12 bases align to TRBD1. The CDR3 covers 17 residues. The ends lost 4 bases at V and 6 bases at J; junction bases unmatched: 11. Germline-derived CDR1 and CDR2 are SGHRS and YFSETQ. For the CDR3, the DNA is TGCGCCAGCAGCACCGAACCGGGACAGGGGGCGGGTCAGCCCCAGCATTTT. Translation: CASSTEPGQGAGQPQHF.

The V and J genes are TRBV5-1 and TRBJ1-1; 9 nucleotides match TRBD1. Trimming took 3 bases from V and 4 from J; bases not matched to a gene: 1. The CDR3 consists of 13 residues. CDR1 is SGHRS, CDR2 YFSETQ, per germline. DNA for the CDR3: TGCGCCAGCAGCTCGGACAGGGGCACTGAAGCTTTCTTT. Encoded protein: CASSSDRGTEAFF.

This chain connects TRBV2 to TRBJ1-1; no clear D gene. Germline CDR1 reads SNHLY; CDR2 reads FYNNEI. This CDR3 spans 13 amino acids. V gave up 4 bases and J gave up 5 bases, with 11 bases separating them. The CDR3 reads CASSVGRMTEAFF. The CDR3 bases are TGTGCCAGCAGTGTAGGCAGGATGACTGAAGCTTTCTTT.

The chain carries TRBV6-6 and TRBJ1-2; D is undetermined. CDR3 length: 14 residues. V dropped 0 bases and J dropped 4 bases, with 9 bases sitting between them. Per the germline V gene, CDR1 is MNHNY and CDR2 is SVGAGI (reference sequence). CDR3 coding DNA: TGTGCCAGCAGTTACTCGAGGGAGGGCTATGGCTACACCTTC. It specifies CASSYSREGYGYTF.

The V and J genes are TRBV4-2 and TRBJ2-1; no clear D gene. The CDR3 loop spans 14 amino acids. V lost 1 base and J lost 1, with 5 bases in between. CDR1 LGHNA and CDR2 YNFKEQ come from the germline V gene. CDR3 bases: TGTGCCAGCAGCCAAGTTCTATCCTACAATGAGCAGTTCTTC. It codes for CASSQVLSYNEQFF.

The V gene is TRBV5-4, the J gene TRBJ2-3; possible D gene TRBD1, 6 bases. The CDR3 sequence is 16 residues long. Trimming removed 4 bases from V and 0 bases from J, with 15 bases in between. Germline V lookup: CDR1 SGHNT, CDR2 YYREEE (reference sequence). The CDR3 coding sequence is TGTGCCAGCAGCCGTATTGGACAGCTTAGCACAGATACGCAGTATTTT. Translated: CASSRIGQLSTDTQYF. Based on the CDR3 plus reference TRBV5-4 and TRBJ2-3, the full variable domain is ETGVTQSPTHLIKTRGQQVTLRCSSQSGHNTVSWYQQALGQGPQFIFQYYREEENGRGNFPPRFSGLQFPNYSSELNVNALELDDSALYLCASSRIGQLSTDTQYFGPGTRLTVL.

The chain carries TRBV29-1 and TRBJ1-2; a weak D match, TRBD1 (6 bases). V dropped 7 bases and J dropped 10 bases, with 22 bases sitting between them. Per germline, CDR1 SQVTM and CDR2 ANQGSEA. The CDR3 totals 13 residues. The CDR3 coding sequence is TGCAGCGCCGCCCGGACAGCGCTCTTGGACTACACCTTC. This translates into CSAARTALLDYTF.

The chain carries TRBV4-1 and TRBJ2-7; D unresolved. The CDR3 is 16 residues long. Germline V CDR1 and CDR2: MGHRA, YSYEKL. V shed 0 bases and J shed 2 bases, with 14 bases lying between them. This chain's CDR3 is CASSQDEAQSPYEQYF. For the CDR3, the DNA is TGCGCCAGCAGCCAAGATGAAGCGCAGTCCCCCTACGAGCAGTACTTC.

The chain uses TRBV5-1 and TRBJ2-1, with D unclear. The ends were cut back, 3 bases at V and 0 bases at J, with 19 bases in the middle. The CDR3 contains 18 residues. Looked up from germline, CDR1 is SGHRS and CDR2 is YFSETQ. The CDR3 nucleotides read TGCGCCAGCAGCTCCCTACCGGGTAGCTCAAGCTCCTACAATGAGCAGTTCTTC. Its protein is CASSSLPGSSSSYNEQFF.

Details on this clone: Other DNA sequences in the sample encode the same CDR3. This chain uses TRBV5-1 with TRBJ1-4, with 7 bases lining up with TRBD1. Germline V CDR1 and CDR2: SGHRS, YFSETQ. V lost 0 bases to trimming and J lost 5 bases; unmatched junction nucleotides: 1. The CDR3 consists of 14 residues. The CDR3 loop reads CASSLDRGNEKLFF. The CDR3 nucleotides are TGCGCCAGCAGCTTGGACAGGGGAAATGAAAAACTGTTTTTT. Full variable domain (rest looked up from reference TRBV5-1 and TRBJ1-4): KAGVTQTPRYLIKTRGQQVTLSCSPISGHRSVSWYQQTPGQGLQFLFEYFSETQRNKGNFPGRFSGRQFSNSRSEMNVSTLELGDSALYLCASSLDRGNEKLFFGSGTQLSVL.

The chain links TRBV29-1 to TRBJ2-1, with D perhaps matching TRBD1 (5 bases). This CDR3 has 15 residues. The V gene lost 4 bases and the J gene lost 3 bases, with 16 bases spanning the gap. Germline CDR1 and CDR2: SQVTM and ANQGSEA. The CDR3 DNA follows: TGCAGCGTTGGCGCCAGGGATTACTACTACAATGAGCAGTTCTTC. Protein sequence: CSVGARDYYYNEQFF.

This clone was detected only a few times. The CDR3 nucleotides read TGTGCCAGTAGTGAACGGGACAACCAAGCTTTCTTT. Translated, it gives CASSERDNQAFF. The chain joins TRBV19 to TRBJ1-1, with a possible D match to TRBD1 (6 bases). The V and J ends lost 5 bases and 9 bases respectively, with 13 bases between them. Germline V gene sequence: CDR1 LNHDA, CDR2 SQIVND (reference sequence). The CDR3 loop spans 12 amino acids.

The rearrangement links TRBV29-1 to TRBJ1-3, with D unclear. Trimming pared 5 bases from V and 0 bases from J, leaving 5 bases between. Germline-derived CDR1 and CDR2 are SQVTM and ANQGSEA. This CDR3 comprises 12 residues. The CDR3 DNA reads as TGCAGCGTTCAACACTCTGGAAACACCATATATTTT. Its translation is CSVQHSGNTIYF.

The rearrangement uses TRBV5-6 and TRBJ2-1, with D possibly being TRBD2 (5 bases). Germline CDR1 and CDR2: SGHDT and YYEEEE. V gave up 0 bases and J gave up 2 bases, with 15 bases separating them. This CDR3 has 17 amino acids. The CDR3 reads CASSLEVDFHAYNEQFF. The CDR3 DNA reads TGTGCCAGCAGCTTGGAGGTGGACTTCCACGCCTACAATGAGCAGTTCTTC.

The rearrangement joins TRBV29-1 to TRBJ1-1, with 10 positions matching TRBD1. V was clipped by 6 bases and J by 8 bases; unmatched bases: 3. CDR3 length: 11 residues. Germline CDR1 reads SQVTM; CDR2 reads ANQGSEA. Here the CDR3 reads CSVRTGGEAFF. CDR3 coding DNA: TGCAGCGTGCGGACAGGGGGAGAAGCTTTCTTT.

The rearrangement links TRBV27 to TRBJ1-2; D not certain. Germline loops: CDR1 MNHEY, CDR2 SMNVEV (reference sequence). The length of the CDR3 is 13 residues. Trimming cost V 4 bases and J 2 bases, with 8 bases left between them. This CDR3 is CASSWTGNYGYTF. CDR3 nucleotides: TGTGCCAGCAGTTGGACGGGGAACTATGGCTACACCTTC.

The rearrangement joins TRBV2 to TRBJ1-5; 10 bases agree with TRBD1. The V gene's germline CDR1 is SNHLY and CDR2 FYNNEI. The CDR3 totals 16 residues. V was clipped by 6 bases and J by 0 bases; unmatched bases: 5. The chain's CDR3 is CASSADRGDSNQPQHF. CDR3 nucleotides: TGTGCCAGCAGCGCGGACAGGGGGGATAGCAATCAGCCCCAGCATTTT.

The V and J genes are TRBV28 and TRBJ1-2; 7 bases map to TRBD1. This CDR3 region has 14 residues. Trimming removed 6 bases from V and 3 bases from J; junction bases left unmatched: 7. The V gene's germline CDR1 is MDHEN and CDR2 SYDVKM. CDR3 nucleotide sequence: TGTGCCAGCAGCCTGGGACAGAAACACTATGGCTACACCTTC. This gives the protein CASSLGQKHYGYTF.

The CDR3 DNA reads as TGCGCCAGCAGCCCCCGGACAGTTGGATACCCGACTGAAGCTTTCTTT. Translated: CASSPRTVGYPTEAFF. The gene calls are TRBV5-1 and TRBJ1-1, with a tentative D call TRBD1 (6 bases). Trimming cost V 4 bases and J 5 bases, with 21 bases left between them. CDR1 is SGHRS and CDR2 is YFSETQ in the germline V gene. This CDR3 has 16 residues.

The chain has TRBV6-1 and TRBJ1-1, with D unclear. V lost 8 bases to trimming and J lost 1 base, with 14 bases between them. The CDR3 extends over 14 amino acids. Germline CDR1 reads MNHNS; CDR2 reads SASEGT. CDR3: CASLSRVWNTEAFF. CDR3 nucleotides: TGTGCCAGCCTCAGCCGGGTCTGGAACACTGAAGCTTTCTTT.